One and the same sample provided the 3 T cell receptor beta chains below, sequenced in a study of a mutant IDH1 vaccine in newly diagnosed glioma (dated by TCRdb to about 2021). No antigen has been identified for these receptors. In the paper's terms, the time point label means: week 5, during vaccination. Every vaccine dose consisted of 300 ug of a 20-mer mutant IDH1 peptide in Montanide, administered subcutaneously together with topical imiquimod. Library prep was done by the immunoSEQ multiplex PCR assay. Here the immuneACCESS table is served through TCRdb, limited to in-frame sequences with V and J called. Missing clones are a known gap in these copies; in checked studies unresolved V genes cover under half, and the rest lacks a known reason. This sample lists some 37,000 clones; 78% were detected once. More than 5.5% of the sample is held by the ten biggest clonotypes. The specimen was PBMCs, collected from a glioma patient whose treatment included an IDH1 peptide vaccine. The source is a man between 35 and 55 years old with glioma.

V and J are TRBV6-1 and TRBJ1-2; D is unclear. Per germline, CDR1 MNHNS and CDR2 SASEGT. The CDR3 length is 13 residues. Deletions cut 3 bases from V and 8 bases from J, with 13 bases between. This chain's CDR3 is CASSELGIGGYTF. CDR3 in DNA: TGTGCCAGCAGTGAGCTGGGGATTGGCGGCTACACCTTC.

This clone appeared once. The chain has TRBV10-3 and TRBJ2-5, with 7 bases matching TRBD1. Germline CDR1 ENHRY, CDR2 SYGVKD. The CDR3 is 18 residues long. Germline trimming cut 0 bases from V and 4 bases from J; bases unmatched to any gene: 14. In DNA, the CDR3 is TGTGCCATCAGTGAGTCTAGGTGGATACAGGGGCGTCGAGAGACCCAGTACTTC. Its protein is CAISESRWIQGRRETQYF.

V gene TRBV27 combines with J gene TRBJ2-7; D remains ambiguous. V shed 9 bases and J shed 3 bases, with 6 bases lying between them. The germline gives CDR1 MNHEY, CDR2 SMNVEV (reference sequence). The CDR3 runs 10 residues. In DNA form, the CDR3 reads TGTGCCAGGTCGCGCTACGAGCAGTACTTC. Protein sequence: CARSRYEQYF.